Included here is one T cell receptor (beta chain) sequence, with context. The germline gives CDR1 MGHRA, CDR2 YSYEKL. The CDR3 covers 16 residues. Between the trimmed V and J ends, which lost 1 base and 3 bases, there was a span of 15 bases. The sample is drawn from a study of blood T cell repertoires in COVID-19. For the study at large: Acute and convalescent COVID-19 specimens originated in the United States, Italy and Spain. PBMCs, B-cell-depleted T cells, or T cells provided the cDNA or gDNA that made up the material.

How the authors handled the data: Amplification of reference gene primers was used by the study to estimate nucleated cell counts. Sequenced by immunoSEQ multiplex PCR; TCRdb stores in-frame clones only, minus some. V and J calls and clone size are copied from that table; D and trimming were computed from the DNA. The repertoire holds under 40,000 clones, 90% seen once, with roughly 1.6% in the top ten. This chain uses TRBV4-1 with TRBJ1-2; D call uncertain. This receptor was obtained from a man aged 60 to 75 with active COVID-19. Material for sequencing was peripheral blood. CDR3 sequence (DNA): TGCGCCAGCAGCCAAGTAGTGAGAACAAGCGACTATGGCTACACCTTC. Its protein is CASSQVVRTSDYGYTF.